This paragraph reports one T cell receptor beta chain. Its target is not known. Trimming removed 7 bases from V and 2 bases from J; junction bases left unmatched: 7. This CDR3 is built from 14 residues. Germline assignment: CDR1 SNHLY and CDR2 FYNNEI. These data are taken from a study of cytomegalovirus exposure and HLA in healthy donors. This PCR relied on a set of 60 Vbeta primers and 13 Jbeta primers. Generated by immunoSEQ multiplex PCR, the TCRdb table keeps only in-frame clones and is missing some. The data hold some 180,000 clones, with around 75% observed a single time. Broader study findings: The listing of 160 or so TCR beta chains classed them as cytomegalovirus-associated. A further, later analysis showed that HLA-associated TCR beta chains (compared with equally common others) were more clonally expanded. The study had only CMV serostatus as immune exposure information.

What was sequenced was PBMCs. The sequence derives from a female donor in good health and CMV-seronegative. V usage is TRBV2 and J usage is TRBJ2-7, with 8 bases that match TRBD2. The CDR3 nucleotides are TGTGCCAGCACCTATCGGGGGGGAGCCTACGAGCAGTACTTC. As protein: CASTYRGGAYEQYF.